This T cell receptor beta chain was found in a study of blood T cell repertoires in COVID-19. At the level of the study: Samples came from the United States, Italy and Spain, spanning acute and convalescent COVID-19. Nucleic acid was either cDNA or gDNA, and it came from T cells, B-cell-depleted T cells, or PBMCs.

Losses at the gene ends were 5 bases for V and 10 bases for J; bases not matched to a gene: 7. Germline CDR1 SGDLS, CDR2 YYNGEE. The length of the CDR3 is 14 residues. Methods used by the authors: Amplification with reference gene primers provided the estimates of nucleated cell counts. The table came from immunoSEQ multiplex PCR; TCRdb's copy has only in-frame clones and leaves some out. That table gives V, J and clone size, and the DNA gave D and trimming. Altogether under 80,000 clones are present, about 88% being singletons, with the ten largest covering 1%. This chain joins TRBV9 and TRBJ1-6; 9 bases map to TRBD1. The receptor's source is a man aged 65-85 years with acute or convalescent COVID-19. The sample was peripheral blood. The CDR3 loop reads CASRAGTGYSPLHF. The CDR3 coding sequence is TGTGCCAGCAGGGCCGGGACAGGGTACTCACCCCTCCACTTT.